This T cell receptor (beta chain) was captured in a study of PD-L1 blockade in urothelial cancer. As for time point: peripheral blood 6 weeks after treatment start. Locally advanced or metastatic urothelial carcinoma was present in patients. Samples were collected from each patient before treatment and during treatment. Each patient gave between 1 and 8 of them in total. Data came from immunoSEQ multiplex PCR; TCRdb stores just in-frame clones and leaves some out. The sample contains roughly 45,000 clones, about four fifths of which appear only once. Unmatched junction bases numbered 12, after V lost 8 bases and J lost 5 bases. The length of the CDR3 is 15 residues. Germline CDR1 and CDR2: SNHLY and FYNNEI.

Specimen: PBMCs, collected around atezolizumab (anti-PD-L1) treatment. The sequence came from a man between 65 and 85 years old with urothelial cancer. The chain combines TRBV2 with TRBJ2-3; the match to TRBD1 covers 8 bases. CDR3 sequence reads: CASLSGQGAIDTQYF. As DNA, the CDR3 is TGTGCCAGCCTTTCCGGGCAGGGGGCGATAGATACGCAGTATTTT.